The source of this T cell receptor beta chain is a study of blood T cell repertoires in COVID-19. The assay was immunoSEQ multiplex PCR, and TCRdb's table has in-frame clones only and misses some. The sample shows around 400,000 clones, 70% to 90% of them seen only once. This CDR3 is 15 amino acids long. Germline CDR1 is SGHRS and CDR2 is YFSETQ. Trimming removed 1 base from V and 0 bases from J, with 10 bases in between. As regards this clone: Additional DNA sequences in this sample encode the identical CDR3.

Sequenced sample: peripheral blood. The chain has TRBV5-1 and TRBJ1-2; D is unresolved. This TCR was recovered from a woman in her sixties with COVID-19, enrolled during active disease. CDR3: CASSLSGSANYGYTF. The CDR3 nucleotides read TGCGCCAGCAGCTTGTCCGGCAGCGCTAACTATGGCTACACCTTC.